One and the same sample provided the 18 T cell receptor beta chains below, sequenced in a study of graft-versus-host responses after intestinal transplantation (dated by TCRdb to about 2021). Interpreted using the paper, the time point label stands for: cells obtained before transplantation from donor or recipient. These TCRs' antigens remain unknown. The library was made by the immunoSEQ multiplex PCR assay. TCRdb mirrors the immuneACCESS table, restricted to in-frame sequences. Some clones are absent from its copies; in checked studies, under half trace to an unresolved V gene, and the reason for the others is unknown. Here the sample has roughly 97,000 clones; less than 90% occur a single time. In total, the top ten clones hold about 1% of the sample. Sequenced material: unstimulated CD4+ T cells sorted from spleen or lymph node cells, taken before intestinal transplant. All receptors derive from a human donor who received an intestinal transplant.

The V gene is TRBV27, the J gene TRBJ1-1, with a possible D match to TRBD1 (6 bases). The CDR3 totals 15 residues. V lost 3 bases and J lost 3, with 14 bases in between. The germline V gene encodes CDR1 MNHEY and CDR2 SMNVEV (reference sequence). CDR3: CASSLYRAGDTEAFF. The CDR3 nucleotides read TGTGCCAGCAGTTTGTACAGGGCGGGAGACACTGAAGCTTTCTTT.

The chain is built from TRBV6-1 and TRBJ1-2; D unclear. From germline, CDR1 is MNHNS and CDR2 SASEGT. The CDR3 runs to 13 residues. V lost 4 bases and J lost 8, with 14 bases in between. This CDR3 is CASSGAVTTGYTF. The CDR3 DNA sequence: TGTGCCAGCAGTGGGGCCGTAACTACAGGCTACACCTTC.

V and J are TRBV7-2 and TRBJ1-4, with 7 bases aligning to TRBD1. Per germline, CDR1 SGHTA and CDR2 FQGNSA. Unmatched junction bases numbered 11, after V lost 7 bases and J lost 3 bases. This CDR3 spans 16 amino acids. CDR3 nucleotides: TGTGCCAGCACCCGAAGGGGGCGGCCGTCTAATGAAAAACTGTTTTTT. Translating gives CASTRRGRPSNEKLFF.

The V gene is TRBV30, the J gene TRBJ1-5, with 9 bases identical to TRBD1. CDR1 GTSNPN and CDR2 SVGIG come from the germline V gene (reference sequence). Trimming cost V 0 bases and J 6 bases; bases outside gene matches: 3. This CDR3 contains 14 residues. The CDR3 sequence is CAWSVGTGPQPQHF. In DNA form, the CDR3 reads TGTGCCTGGAGTGTAGGGACAGGGCCTCAGCCCCAGCATTTT.

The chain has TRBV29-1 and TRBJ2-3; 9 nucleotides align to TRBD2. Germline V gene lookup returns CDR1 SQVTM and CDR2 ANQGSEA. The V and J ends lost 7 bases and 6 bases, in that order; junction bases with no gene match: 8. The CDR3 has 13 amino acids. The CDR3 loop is CSAGTSPQDTQYF. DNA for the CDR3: TGCAGCGCCGGGACTAGCCCACAGGATACGCAGTATTTT.

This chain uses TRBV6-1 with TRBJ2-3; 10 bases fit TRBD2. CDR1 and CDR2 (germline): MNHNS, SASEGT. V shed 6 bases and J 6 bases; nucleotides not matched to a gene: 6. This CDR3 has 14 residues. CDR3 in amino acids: CASRAGLAVDTQYF. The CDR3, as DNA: TGTGCCAGCAGAGCCGGACTAGCGGTCGATACGCAGTATTTT.

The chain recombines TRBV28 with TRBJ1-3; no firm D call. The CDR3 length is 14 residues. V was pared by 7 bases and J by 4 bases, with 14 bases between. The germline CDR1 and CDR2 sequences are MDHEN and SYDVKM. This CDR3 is CASNTGLEGNTIYF. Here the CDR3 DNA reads TGTGCCAGCAATACGGGTCTAGAAGGAAACACCATATATTTT.

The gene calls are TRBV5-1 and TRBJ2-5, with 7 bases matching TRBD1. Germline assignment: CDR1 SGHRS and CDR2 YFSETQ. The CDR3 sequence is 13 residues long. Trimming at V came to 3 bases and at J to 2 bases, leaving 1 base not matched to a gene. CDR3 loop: CASSSTGQETQYF. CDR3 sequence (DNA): TGCGCCAGCAGCTCGACAGGGCAAGAGACCCAGTACTTC.

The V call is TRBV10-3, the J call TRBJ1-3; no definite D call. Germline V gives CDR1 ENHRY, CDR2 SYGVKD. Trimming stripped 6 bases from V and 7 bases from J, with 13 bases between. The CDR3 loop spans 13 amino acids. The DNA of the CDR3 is TGTGCCATCAGGAGGCTCCAGGACAACACCATATATTTT. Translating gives CAIRRLQDNTIYF.

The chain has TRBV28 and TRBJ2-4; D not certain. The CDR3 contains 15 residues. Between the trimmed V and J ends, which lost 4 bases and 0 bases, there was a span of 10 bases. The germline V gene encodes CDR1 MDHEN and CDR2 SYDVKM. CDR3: CASSSFGIAKNIQYF. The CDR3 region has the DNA TGTGCCAGCAGTTCCTTTGGGATAGCCAAAAACATTCAGTACTTC. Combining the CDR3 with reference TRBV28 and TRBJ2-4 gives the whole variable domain DVKVTQSSRYLVKRTGEKVFLECVQDMDHENMFWYRQDPGLGLRLIYFSYDVKMKEKGDIPEGYSVSREKKERFSLILESASTNQTSMYLCASSSFGIAKNIQYFGAGTRLSVL.

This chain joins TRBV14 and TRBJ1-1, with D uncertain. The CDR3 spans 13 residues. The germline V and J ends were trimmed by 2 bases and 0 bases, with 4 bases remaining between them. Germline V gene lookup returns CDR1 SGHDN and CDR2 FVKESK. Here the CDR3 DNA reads TGTGCCAGCAGCCAAAGTCTGAACACTGAAGCTTTCTTT. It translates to CASSQSLNTEAFF.

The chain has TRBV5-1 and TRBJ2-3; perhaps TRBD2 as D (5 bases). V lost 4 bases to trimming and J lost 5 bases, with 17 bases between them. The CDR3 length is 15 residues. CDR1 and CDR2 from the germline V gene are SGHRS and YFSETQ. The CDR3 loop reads CASSRPEENGDTQYF. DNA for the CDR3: TGCGCCAGCAGCCGCCCGGAGGAAAATGGAGATACGCAGTATTTT.

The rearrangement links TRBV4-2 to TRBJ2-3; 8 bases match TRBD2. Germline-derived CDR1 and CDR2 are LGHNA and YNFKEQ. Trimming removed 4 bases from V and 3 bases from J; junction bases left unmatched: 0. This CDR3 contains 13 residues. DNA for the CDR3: TGTGCCAGCAGCCCGGGGGGGACAGATACGCAGTATTTT. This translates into CASSPGGTDTQYF.

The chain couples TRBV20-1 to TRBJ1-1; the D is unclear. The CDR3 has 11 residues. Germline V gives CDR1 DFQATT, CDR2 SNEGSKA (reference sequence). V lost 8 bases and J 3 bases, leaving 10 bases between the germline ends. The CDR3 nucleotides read TGCAGTTTCTCGGGTGACACTGAAGCTTTCTTT. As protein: CSFSGDTEAFF.

The CDR3 sequence is CASGLEGGEDYGYTF. CDR3 DNA: TGTGCTAGTGGTTTGGAGGGGGGCGAGGACTATGGCTACACCTTC. This chain links TRBV12-5 with TRBJ1-2, with D perhaps matching TRBD1 (6 bases). V was cut by 1 base and J by 3 bases, with 12 bases left in between. This CDR3 has 15 amino acids. The germline V gene has CDR1 LGHNT and CDR2 FRNRAP.

CDR3 DNA sequence: TGTGCCAGTATACAGGAACTAGGGAACACTGAAGCTTTCTTT. Its protein product is CASIQELGNTEAFF. This rearrangement joins TRBV19 to TRBJ1-1; a possible D gene is TRBD1 (5 bases). Germline V gene lookup returns CDR1 LNHDA and CDR2 SQIVND (reference sequence). Trimming removed 7 bases at V and 1 base at J, with 13 bases between. The CDR3 has 14 residues.

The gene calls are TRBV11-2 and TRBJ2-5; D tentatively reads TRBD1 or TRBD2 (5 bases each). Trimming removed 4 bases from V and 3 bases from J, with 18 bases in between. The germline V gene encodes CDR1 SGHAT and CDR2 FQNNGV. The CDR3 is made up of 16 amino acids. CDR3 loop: CASSSVGDPTKETQYF. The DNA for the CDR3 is TGTGCCAGCAGCTCTGTTGGGGACCCTACCAAAGAGACCCAGTACTTC. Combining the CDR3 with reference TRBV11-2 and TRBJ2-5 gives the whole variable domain EAGVAQSPRYKIIEKRQSVAFWCNPISGHATLYWYQQILGQGPKLLIQFQNNGVVDDSQLPKDRFSAERLKGVDSTLKIQPAKLEDSAVYLCASSSVGDPTKETQYFGPGTRLLVL.

The CDR3 region has the DNA TGTGCCAGCAGCTTCTTGGGAGTCGAGGACACCGGGGAGCTGTTTTTT. It translates to CASSFLGVEDTGELFF. This chain links TRBV7-2 with TRBJ2-2; perhaps TRBD2 as D (5 bases). From germline, CDR1 is SGHTA and CDR2 FQGNSA. V was shortened by 3 bases and J by 3 bases, with 14 bases between the two germline ends. This CDR3 is built from 16 residues.